This entry describes one TCR beta chain. Its specific antigen is unknown. No much larger clone is present one base from it, and per-base qualities are unavailable. The V end loses 5 bases and the J end loses 1 base, and a stretch of 11 bases separates them. Looking up the germline V gene yields CDR1 MNHEY and CDR2 SVGEGT. From its cysteine to its phenylalanine, the CDR3 spans 14 amino acids. The DNA shown is the 42-base CDR3, in frame from base 1. The data belong to a study of T cell responses to AZD1222 COVID-19 vaccine (dated by TCRdb to about 2021). Study-level background: A total of 230 to 250 trial participants underwent TCR sequencing, of whom around 210 had received two doses of AZD1222 and roughly 26 had received two doses of the MenACWY control vaccine. Enrollment into the trials was organized by age into subgroups of 18-55, 56-69 and 70-plus years, and those subgroups contained roughly 160, 29 and 62 TCR-sequenced participants, respectively. The paper as a whole reports these results and caveats: The vaccine-associated CD4 TCRs covered the entire spike protein, and the dominant responses fell in regions 160-218 and 743-854. Reportedly, close to half of the unique spike-specific TCRs recognized epitopes lying outside the regions that are mutated in the B.1.351 and B.1.1.7 variants. Because no samples from the day 14 peak response were available, repertoires could be characterized only after the peak T cell response. Conclusions about previously exposed vaccinees were limited because only six AZD1222 recipients were SARS-CoV-2 seropositive at baseline. Participants were mostly white British, with more females than males. The authors suggested clonal diversity may have been underestimated. The 56-69-year group was small, and its depth increase did not reach significance, likely because of low power. Spike-specific TCR breadth and depth rose significantly after two AZD1222 doses compared with day 0 and with MenACWY recipients.

The time point label corresponds to: baseline before first vaccination. Explained via the paper, the treatment or condition label denotes: meningococcal conjugate vaccine given as trial control. Vaccinee samples were obtained from the UK trials COV001 and COV002, which included a single-blind randomized controlled phase 2/3 trial of AZD1222 (ChAdOx1 nCoV-19) in healthy adults. For TCRbeta chain sequencing, PBMC samples were collected from trial participants at day 0 and at day 28 after the second dose. The CDR3 regions of human TCRbeta chains were subjected to immunosequencing. Under the source paper's analysis protocol: Repertoire TCRs were matched against a reference library of SARS-CoV-2-specific TCRs generated with the MIRA antigen-specificity platform. Breadth meant the fraction of unique TCRs that were SARS-CoV-2-associated, whereas depth meant the fraction of total T cells that were SARS-CoV-2-associated. Each spike-specific TCR was assigned to its reactive spike region and to a CD4 or CD8 class using the MIRA data. Log10-transformed breadth and depth values were compared by one-way ANOVA with Sidak's multiple comparisons tests. TCRdb obtained this table from immuneACCESS and retained in-frame rearrangements with V and J assigned. These tables miss some clones; where compared with another copy, unresolved V genes account for less than half of the shortfall, and the remainder is unexplained. V, J and clone size reflect that table, while D and trimming were determined from the DNA. Present in this sample are roughly 160,000 clones, about 90% of which were seen just once. 4.4% of the sample comes from the top ten.

The chain is made from TRBV6-2 or TRBV6-3 and TRBJ1-1, with no D gene named confidently. The source was peripheral blood, collected on day 0 of MenACWY control vaccination. This clonotype was sampled from an adult in good health. The bases read TGTGCCAGCAGTCTGGCTTGGGAGAACACTGAAGCTTTCTTT. It encodes CASSLAWENTEAFF.